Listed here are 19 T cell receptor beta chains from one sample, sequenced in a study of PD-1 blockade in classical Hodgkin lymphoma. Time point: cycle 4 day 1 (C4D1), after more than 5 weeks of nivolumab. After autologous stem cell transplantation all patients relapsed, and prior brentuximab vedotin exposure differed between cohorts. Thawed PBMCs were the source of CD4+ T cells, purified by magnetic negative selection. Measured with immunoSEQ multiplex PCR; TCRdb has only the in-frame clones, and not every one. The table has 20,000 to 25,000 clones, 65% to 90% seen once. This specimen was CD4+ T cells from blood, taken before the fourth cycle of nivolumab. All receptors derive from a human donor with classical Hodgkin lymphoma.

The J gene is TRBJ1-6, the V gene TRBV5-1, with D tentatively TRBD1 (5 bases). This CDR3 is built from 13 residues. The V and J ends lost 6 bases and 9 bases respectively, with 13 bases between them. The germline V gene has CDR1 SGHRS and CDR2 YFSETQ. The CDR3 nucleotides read TGCGCCAGCACGGAGTTTAGGGGTTCACCCCTCCACTTT. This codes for CASTEFRGSPLHF.

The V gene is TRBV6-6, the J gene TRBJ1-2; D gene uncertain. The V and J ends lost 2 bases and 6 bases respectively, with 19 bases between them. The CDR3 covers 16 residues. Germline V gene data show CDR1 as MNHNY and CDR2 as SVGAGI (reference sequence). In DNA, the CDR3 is TGTGCCAGCAGTTACCCACCCGGGGTCGGGCTAGATGGCTACACCTTC. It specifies CASSYPPGVGLDGYTF.

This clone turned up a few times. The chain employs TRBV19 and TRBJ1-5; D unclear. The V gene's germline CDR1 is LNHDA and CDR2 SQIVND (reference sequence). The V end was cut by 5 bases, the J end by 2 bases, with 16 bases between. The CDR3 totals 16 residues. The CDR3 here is CASSPDGFFGNQPQHF. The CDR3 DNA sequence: TGTGCCAGTAGTCCCGACGGGTTCTTTGGCAATCAGCCCCAGCATTTT.

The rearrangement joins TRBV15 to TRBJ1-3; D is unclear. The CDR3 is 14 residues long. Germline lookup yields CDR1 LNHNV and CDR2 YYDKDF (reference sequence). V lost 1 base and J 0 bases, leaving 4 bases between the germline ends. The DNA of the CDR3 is TGTGCCACCAGCAGAGGGGCCTCTGGAAACACCATATATTTT. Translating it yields CATSRGASGNTIYF.

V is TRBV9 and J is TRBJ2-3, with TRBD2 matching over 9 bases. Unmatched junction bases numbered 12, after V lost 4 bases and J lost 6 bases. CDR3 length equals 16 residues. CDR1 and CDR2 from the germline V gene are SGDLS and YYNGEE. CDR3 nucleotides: TGTGCCAGCAGCCCCCATAGCGGGGGCGGGGAGGATACGCAGTATTTT. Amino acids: CASSPHSGGGEDTQYF.

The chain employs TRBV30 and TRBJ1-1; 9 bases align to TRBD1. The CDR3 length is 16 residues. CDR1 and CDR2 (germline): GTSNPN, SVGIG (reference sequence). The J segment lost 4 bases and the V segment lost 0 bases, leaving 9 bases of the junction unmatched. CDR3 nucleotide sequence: TGTGCCTGGAGTGTGAACAGGGGGCCGGTCGGCACTGAAGCTTTCTTT. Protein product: CAWSVNRGPVGTEAFF.

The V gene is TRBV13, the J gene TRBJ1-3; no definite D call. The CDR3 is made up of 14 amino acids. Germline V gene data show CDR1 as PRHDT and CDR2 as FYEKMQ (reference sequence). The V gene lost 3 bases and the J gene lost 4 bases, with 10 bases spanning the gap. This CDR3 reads CASSFSIRGNTIYF. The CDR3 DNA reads TGTGCCAGCAGCTTCTCTATTCGGGGAAACACCATATATTTT.

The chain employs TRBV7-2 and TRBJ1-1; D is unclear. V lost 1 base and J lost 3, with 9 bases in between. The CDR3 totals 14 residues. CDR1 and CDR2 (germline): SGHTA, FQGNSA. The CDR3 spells CASSLGSQHTEAFF. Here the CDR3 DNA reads TGTGCCAGCAGCTTAGGCAGTCAACACACTGAAGCTTTCTTT.

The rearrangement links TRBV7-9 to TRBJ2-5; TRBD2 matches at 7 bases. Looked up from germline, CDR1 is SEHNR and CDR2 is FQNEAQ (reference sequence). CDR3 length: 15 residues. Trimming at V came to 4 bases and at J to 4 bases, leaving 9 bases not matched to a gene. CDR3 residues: CASSSMGGETETQYF. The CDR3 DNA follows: TGTGCCAGCAGCTCAATGGGGGGGGAGACAGAGACCCAGTACTTC.

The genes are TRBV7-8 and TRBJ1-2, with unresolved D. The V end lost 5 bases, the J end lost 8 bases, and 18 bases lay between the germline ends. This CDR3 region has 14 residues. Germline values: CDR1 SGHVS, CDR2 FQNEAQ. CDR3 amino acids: CASSPRPLVGGYTF. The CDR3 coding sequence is TGTGCCAGCAGCCCTAGACCTCTCGTAGGGGGCTACACCTTC.

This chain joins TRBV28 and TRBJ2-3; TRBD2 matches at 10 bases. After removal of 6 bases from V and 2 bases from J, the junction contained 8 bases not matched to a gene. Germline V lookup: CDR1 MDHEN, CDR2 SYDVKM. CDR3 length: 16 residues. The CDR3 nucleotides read TGTGCCAGCAGCTTGACTAGCGGGTGGGACACAGATACGCAGTATTTT. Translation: CASSLTSGWDTDTQYF.

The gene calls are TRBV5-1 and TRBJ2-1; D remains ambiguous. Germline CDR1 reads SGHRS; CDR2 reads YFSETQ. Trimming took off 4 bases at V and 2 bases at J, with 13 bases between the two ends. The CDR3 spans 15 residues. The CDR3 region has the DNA TGCGCCAGCAGCGGTGGGGATGGCGCCTACAATGAGCAGTTCTTC. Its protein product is CASSGGDGAYNEQFF.

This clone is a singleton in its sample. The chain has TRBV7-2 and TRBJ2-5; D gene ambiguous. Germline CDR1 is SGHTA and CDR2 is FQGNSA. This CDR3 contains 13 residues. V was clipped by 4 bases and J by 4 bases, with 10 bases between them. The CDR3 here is CASSSKQVETQYF. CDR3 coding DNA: TGTGCCAGCAGCTCTAAACAAGTAGAGACCCAGTACTTC. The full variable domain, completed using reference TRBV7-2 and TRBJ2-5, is GAGVSQSPSNKVTEKGKDVELRCDPISGHTALYWYRQSLGQGLEFLIYFQGNSAPDKSGLPSDRFSAERTGGSVSTLTIQRTQQEDSAVYLCASSSKQVETQYFGPGTRLLVL.

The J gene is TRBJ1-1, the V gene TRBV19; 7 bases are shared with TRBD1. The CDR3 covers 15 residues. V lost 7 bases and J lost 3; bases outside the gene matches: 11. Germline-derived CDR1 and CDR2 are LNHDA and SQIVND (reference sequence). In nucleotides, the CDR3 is TGTGCCAGTACCTTACGTTGGACAGGAGACACTGAAGCTTTCTTT. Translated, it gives CASTLRWTGDTEAFF.

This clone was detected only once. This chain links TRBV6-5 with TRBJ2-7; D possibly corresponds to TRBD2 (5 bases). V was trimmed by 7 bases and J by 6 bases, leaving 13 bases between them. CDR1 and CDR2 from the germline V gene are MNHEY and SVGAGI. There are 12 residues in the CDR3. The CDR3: CASKKEVGEQYF. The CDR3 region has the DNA TGTGCCAGCAAGAAGGAGGTTGGCGAGCAGTACTTC.

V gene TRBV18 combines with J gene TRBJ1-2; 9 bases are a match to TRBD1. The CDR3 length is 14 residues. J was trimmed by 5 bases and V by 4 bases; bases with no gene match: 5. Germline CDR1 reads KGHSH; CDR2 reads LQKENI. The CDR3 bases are TGTGCCAGCTCACGCGGACAGGGGACTTATGGCTACACCTTC. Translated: CASSRGQGTYGYTF.

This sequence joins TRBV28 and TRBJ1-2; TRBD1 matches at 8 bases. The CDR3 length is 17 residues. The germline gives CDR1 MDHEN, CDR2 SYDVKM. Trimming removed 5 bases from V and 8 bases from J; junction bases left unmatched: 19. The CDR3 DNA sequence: TGTGCCAGCAGTCCACAACGCCGGGCAGGGGGCCAGCGAGGCTACACCTTC. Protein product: CASSPQRRAGGQRGYTF.

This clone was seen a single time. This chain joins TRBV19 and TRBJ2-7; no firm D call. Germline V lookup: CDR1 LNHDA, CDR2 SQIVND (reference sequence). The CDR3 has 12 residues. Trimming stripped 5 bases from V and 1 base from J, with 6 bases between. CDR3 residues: CASSGQSYEQYF. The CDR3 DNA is TGTGCCAGTAGTGGGCAGTCCTACGAGCAGTACTTC.

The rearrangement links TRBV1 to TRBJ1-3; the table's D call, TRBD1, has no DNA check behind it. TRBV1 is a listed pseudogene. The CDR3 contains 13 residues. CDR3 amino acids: CTREDSPGNTIYF. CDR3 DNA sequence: TGCACCAGAGAGGACAGCCCTGGAAACACCATATATTTT.